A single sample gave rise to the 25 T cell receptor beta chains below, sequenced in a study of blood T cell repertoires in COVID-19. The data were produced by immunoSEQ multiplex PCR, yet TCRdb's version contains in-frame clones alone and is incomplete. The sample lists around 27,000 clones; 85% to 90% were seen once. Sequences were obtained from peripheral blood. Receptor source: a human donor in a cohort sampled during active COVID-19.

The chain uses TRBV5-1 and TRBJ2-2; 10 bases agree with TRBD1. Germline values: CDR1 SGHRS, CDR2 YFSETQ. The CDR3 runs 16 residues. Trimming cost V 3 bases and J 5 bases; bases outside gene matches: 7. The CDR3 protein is CASSYRGDRGTGELFF. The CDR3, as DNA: TGCGCCAGCAGCTATAGAGGGGACAGGGGAACCGGGGAGCTGTTTTTT.

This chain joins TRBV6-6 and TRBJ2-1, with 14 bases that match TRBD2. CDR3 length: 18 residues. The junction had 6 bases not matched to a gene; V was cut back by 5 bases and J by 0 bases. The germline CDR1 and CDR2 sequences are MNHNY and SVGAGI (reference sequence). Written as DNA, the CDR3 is TGTGCCAGCAGTCTGACTAGCGGGGGGGGGAGCTCCTACAATGAGCAGTTCTTC. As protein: CASSLTSGGGSSYNEQFF.

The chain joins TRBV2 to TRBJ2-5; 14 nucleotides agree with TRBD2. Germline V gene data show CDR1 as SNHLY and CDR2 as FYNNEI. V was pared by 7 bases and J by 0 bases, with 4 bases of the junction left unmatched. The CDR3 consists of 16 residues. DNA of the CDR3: TGTGCCAGCACCGGGACTAGCGGGGGCCACCAAGAGACCCAGTACTTC. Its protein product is CASTGTSGGHQETQYF.

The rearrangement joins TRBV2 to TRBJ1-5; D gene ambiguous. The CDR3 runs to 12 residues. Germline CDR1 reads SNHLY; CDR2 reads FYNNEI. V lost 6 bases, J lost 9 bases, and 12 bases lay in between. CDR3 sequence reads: CASSGDPSPQHF. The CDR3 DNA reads TGTGCCAGCAGCGGGGATCCTTCGCCCCAGCATTTT.

The CDR3 sequence is CASSLSQGELFF. DNA for the CDR3: TGTGCCAGCAGCTTATCACAGGGGGAGCTGTTTTTT. The V call is TRBV5-4, the J call TRBJ2-2; D not resolved. This CDR3 comprises 12 residues. The V end was cut by 2 bases, the J end by 8 bases, with 7 bases between. Germline V lookup: CDR1 SGHNT, CDR2 YYREEE (reference sequence).

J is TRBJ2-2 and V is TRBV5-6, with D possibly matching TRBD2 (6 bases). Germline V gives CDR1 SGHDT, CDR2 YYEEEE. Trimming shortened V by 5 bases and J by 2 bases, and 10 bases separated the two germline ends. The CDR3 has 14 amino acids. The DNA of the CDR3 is TGTGCCAGCAGACGGCGGGGAAACACCGGGGAGCTGTTTTTT. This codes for CASRRRGNTGELFF. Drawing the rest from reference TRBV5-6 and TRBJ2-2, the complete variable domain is DAGVTQSPTHLIKTRGQQVTLRCSPKSGHDTVSWYQQALGQGPQFIFQYYEEEERQRGNFPDRFSGHQFPNYSSELNVNALLLGDSALYLCASRRRGNTGELFFGEGSRLTVL.

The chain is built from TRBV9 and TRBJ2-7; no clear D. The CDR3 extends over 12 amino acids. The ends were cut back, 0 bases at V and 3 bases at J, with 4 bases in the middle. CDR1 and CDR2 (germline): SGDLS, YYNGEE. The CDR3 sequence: CASSVDYYEQYF. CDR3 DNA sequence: TGTGCCAGCAGCGTAGACTACTACGAGCAGTACTTC.

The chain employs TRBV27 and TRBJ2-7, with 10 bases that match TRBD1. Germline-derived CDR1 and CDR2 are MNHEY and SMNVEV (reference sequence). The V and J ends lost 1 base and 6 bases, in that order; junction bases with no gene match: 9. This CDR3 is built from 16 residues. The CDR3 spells CASSLYGAGQGIEQYF. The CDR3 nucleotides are TGTGCCAGCAGTTTATATGGTGCGGGACAGGGGATCGAGCAGTACTTC.

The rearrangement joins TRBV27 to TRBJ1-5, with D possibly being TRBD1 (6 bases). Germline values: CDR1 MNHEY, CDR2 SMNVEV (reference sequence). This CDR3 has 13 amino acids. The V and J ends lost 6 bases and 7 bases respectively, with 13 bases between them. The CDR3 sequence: CASSLNRVQPQHF. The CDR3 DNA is TGTGCCAGCAGCCTTAACAGGGTACAGCCCCAGCATTTT.

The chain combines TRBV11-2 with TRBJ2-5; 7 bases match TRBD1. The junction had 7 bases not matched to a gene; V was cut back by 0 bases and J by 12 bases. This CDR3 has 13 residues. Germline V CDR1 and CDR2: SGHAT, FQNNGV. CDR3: CASSLDQGGREYF. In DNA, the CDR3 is TGTGCCAGCAGCTTAGATCAAGGGGGCAGGGAGTACTTC.

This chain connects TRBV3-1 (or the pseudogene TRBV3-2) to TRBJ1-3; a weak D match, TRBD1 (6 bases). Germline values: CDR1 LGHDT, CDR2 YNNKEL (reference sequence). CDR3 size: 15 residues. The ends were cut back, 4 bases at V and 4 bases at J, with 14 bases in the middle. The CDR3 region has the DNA TGTGCCAGCAGCCTAAATACAGGGCACGGAAACACCATATATTTT. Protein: CASSLNTGHGNTIYF.

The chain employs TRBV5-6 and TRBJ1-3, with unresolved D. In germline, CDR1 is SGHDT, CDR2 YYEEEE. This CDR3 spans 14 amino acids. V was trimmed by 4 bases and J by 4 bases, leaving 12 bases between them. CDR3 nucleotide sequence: TGTGCCAGCAGCCTAGGCGCTCCGGGAAACACCATATATTTT. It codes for CASSLGAPGNTIYF.

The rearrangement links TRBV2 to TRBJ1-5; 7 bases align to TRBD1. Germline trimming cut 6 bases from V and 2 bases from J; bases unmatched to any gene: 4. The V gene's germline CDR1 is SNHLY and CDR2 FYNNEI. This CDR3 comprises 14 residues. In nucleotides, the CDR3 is TGTGCCAGCAGCAAAACAGGGGGCAATCAGCCCCAGCATTTT. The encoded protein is CASSKTGGNQPQHF. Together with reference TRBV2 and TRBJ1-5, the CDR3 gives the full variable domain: EPEVTQTPSHQVTQMGQEVILRCVPISNHLYFYWYRQILGQKVEFLVSFYNNEISEKSEIFDDQFSVERPDGSNFTLKIRSTKLEDSAMYFCASSKTGGNQPQHFGDGTRLSIL.

CDR3 DNA: TGCAGCGTTGAAGTGGGTTTGAGGTCTTCTAACTATGGCTACACCTTC. It yields the protein CSVEVGLRSSNYGYTF. The chain carries TRBV29-1 and TRBJ1-2; D is uncertain. CDR1 is SQVTM and CDR2 is ANQGSEA in the germline V gene. The CDR3 spans 16 residues. V shed 1 base and J shed 0 bases, with 15 bases lying between them.

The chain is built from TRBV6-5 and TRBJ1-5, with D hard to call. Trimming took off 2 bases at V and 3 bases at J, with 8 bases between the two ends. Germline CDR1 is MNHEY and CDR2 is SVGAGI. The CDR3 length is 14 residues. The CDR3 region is CASSYTEHNQPQHF. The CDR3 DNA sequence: TGTGCCAGCAGTTACACCGAACACAATCAGCCCCAGCATTTT.

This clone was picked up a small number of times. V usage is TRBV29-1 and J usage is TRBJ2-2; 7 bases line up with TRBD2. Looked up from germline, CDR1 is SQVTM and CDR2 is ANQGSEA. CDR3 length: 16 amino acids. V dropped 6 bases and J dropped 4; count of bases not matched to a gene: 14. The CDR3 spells CSVGLLSGGGTGELFF. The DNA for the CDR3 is TGCAGCGTGGGTCTTTTATCGGGGGGAGGCACCGGGGAGCTGTTTTTT.

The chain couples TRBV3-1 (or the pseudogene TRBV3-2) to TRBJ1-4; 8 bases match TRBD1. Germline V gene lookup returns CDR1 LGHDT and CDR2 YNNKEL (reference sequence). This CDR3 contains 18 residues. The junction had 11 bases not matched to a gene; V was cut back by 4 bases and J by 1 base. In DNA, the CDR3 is TGTGCCAGCAGCCCGACAGGGGCGGCCCAGCTAACTAATGAAAAACTGTTTTTT. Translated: CASSPTGAAQLTNEKLFF.

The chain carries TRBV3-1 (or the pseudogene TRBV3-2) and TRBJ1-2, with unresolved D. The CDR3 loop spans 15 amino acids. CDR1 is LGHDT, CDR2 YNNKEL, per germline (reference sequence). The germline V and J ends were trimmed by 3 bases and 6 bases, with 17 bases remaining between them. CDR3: CASSQAGRDQNGYTF. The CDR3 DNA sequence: TGTGCCAGCAGCCAGGCGGGGAGGGATCAGAATGGCTACACCTTC.

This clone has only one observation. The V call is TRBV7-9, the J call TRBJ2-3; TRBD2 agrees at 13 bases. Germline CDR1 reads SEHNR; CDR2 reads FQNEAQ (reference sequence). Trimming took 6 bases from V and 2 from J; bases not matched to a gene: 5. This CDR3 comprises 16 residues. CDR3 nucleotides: TGTGCCAGCAGTGGGACTAGCGGGGCCCTCACAGATACGCAGTATTTT. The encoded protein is CASSGTSGALTDTQYF.

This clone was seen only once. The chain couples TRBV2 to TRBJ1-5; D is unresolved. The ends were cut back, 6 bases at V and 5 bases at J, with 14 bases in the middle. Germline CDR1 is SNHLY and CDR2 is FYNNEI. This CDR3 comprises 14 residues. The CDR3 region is CASRLRELHQPQHF. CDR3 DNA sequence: TGTGCCAGCAGGCTTCGGGAATTGCATCAGCCCCAGCATTTT. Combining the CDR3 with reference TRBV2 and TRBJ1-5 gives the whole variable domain EPEVTQTPSHQVTQMGQEVILRCVPISNHLYFYWYRQILGQKVEFLVSFYNNEISEKSEIFDDQFSVERPDGSNFTLKIRSTKLEDSAMYFCASRLRELHQPQHFGDGTRLSIL.

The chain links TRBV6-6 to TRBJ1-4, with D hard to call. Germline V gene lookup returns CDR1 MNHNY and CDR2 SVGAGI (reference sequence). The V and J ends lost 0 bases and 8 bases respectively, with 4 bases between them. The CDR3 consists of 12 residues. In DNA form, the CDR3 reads TGTGCCAGCAGTTACTCAGCGGAAAAACTGTTTTTT. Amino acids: CASSYSAEKLFF.

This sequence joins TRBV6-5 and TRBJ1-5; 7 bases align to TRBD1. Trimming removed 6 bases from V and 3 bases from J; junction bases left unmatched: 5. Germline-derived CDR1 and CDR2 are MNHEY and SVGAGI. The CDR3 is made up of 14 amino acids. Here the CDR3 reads CASRLQGINQPQHF. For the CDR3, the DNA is TGTGCCAGCAGGTTACAGGGGATCAATCAGCCCCAGCATTTT.

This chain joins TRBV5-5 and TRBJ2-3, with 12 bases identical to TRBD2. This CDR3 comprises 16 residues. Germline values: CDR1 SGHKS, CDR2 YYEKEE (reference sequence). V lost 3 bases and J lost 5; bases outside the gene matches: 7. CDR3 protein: CASSYLAGGSGDTQYF. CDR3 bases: TGTGCCAGCAGCTACCTAGCGGGGGGGAGTGGAGATACGCAGTATTTT.

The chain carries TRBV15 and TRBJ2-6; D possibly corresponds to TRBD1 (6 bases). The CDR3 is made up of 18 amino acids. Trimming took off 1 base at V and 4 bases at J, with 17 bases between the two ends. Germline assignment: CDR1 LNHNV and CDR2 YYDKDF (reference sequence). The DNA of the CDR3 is TGTGCCACCAGCAGAGCTTTGGGCAGGGGTGGCGGGGCCAACGTCCTGACTTTC. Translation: CATSRALGRGGGANVLTF.

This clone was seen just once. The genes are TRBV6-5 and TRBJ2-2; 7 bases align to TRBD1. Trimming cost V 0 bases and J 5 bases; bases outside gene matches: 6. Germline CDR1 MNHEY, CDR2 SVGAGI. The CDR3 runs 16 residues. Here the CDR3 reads CASSYSGRGRTGELFF. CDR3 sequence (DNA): TGTGCCAGCAGTTACTCGGGAAGGGGGCGGACCGGGGAGCTGTTTTTT.